The clone carrying this T cell receptor beta chain came up many times. RNA transcripts served as template for amplifying TCR beta CDR3 sequences. An initial RT-PCR round employing HTBI primers preceded a second-round multiplex PCR. Each CDR3 protein is one row after TCRdb ran MiXCR on the multiplex PCR reads. Of 350,000 to 400,000 distinct CDR3 sequences detected, 18% appear once; the ten largest clones hold around 1.5%. The CDR3 extends over 15 amino acids. The V gene end was trimmed by 11 bases and the J gene end by 7 bases; junction bases not matched to a gene: 18. Germline loops: CDR1 MDHEN, CDR2 SYDVKM. Active ophthalmopathy (CAS at least 3, NOSPECS at least 4), lasting under 3 months. The diagnosis combined clinical symptoms, thyroxine, TRAb, thyroid ultrasound and orbital computed tomography scans. The authors used Ficoll-Paque density gradient centrifugation to separate PBMCs. The input was 7.5 to 10 ml of fresh peripheral blood.

This sample is drawn from a study of Graves' ophthalmopathy and Graves' hyperthyroidism. The sequence came from a woman in her late teens or twenties with Graves' ophthalmopathy. The sample comprised peripheral blood. V is TRBV28 and J is TRBJ1-2; 8 nucleotides match TRBD1. CDR3 residues: CAGTPRDRHSAGYTF. The CDR3 DNA follows: TGTGCCGGCACCCCCCGGGACAGGCACTCCGCTGGCTACACCTTC.